This T cell receptor (beta chain) was profiled in a study of quantifying T cell responses using KT2 cells. About the study: cDNA was made from DNase-treated RNA using alpha and beta constant primers.

A single-stranded UMI oligo with SP2 sequence was ligated to cDNA 3' ends. An equimolar mix of RC1.1 and RC1.2 primed the beta chain across TRBC1 and TRBC2. Using its own MiXCR run on the UMI-ligation and nested PCR reads, TCRdb lists one record per CDR3 protein. This sample has tens of thousands of distinct CDR3 sequences, with 9% to 15% found just once. Looked up from germline, CDR1 is SQVTM and CDR2 is ANQGSEA. Trimming stripped 4 bases from V and 2 bases from J, with 5 bases between. The CDR3 loop spans 11 amino acids. The V call is TRBV29-1, the J call TRBJ1-1, with unresolved D. Sequences were obtained from PBMCs spiked with cells of the T cell clone KT2. The receptor was derived from a human donor. For the CDR3, the DNA is TGCAGCGTTGGCCAAAACACTGAAGCTTTCTTT. Translation gives CSVGQNTEAFF.